This T cell receptor beta chain was recorded in a study of blood T cell repertoires in COVID-19. At the level of the study: There were acute and convalescent COVID-19 samples, and they came from the United States, Italy and Spain.

After removal of 4 bases from V and 0 bases from J, the junction contained 6 bases not matched to a gene. This CDR3 comprises 15 residues. Germline loops: CDR1 SGHRS, CDR2 YFSETQ. Original handling: Amplification with reference gene primers provided the estimates of nucleated cell counts. The data were produced by immunoSEQ multiplex PCR, yet TCRdb's version contains in-frame clones alone and is incomplete. For V, J and clone size, that table is used; D and trimming come from the DNA. The table lists about 140,000 clones, around 80% of them singletons. What was sequenced was peripheral blood. The clonotype comes from a human donor in a cohort sampled during active COVID-19. The chain combines TRBV5-1 with TRBJ1-1; 7 nucleotides agree with TRBD1. The CDR3 coding sequence is TGCGCCAGCAGCCCCGGGACAGTAGTGAACACTGAAGCTTTCTTT. It is translated as CASSPGTVVNTEAFF. The full variable domain, in which reference TRBV5-1 and TRBJ1-1 provide the parts outside the CDR3, is KAGVTQTPRYLIKTRGQQVTLSCSPISGHRSVSWYQQTPGQGLQFLFEYFSETQRNKGNFPGRFSGRQFSNSRSEMNVSTLELGDSALYLCASSPGTVVNTEAFFGQGTRLTVV.